The sequence of this T cell receptor beta chain was determined in a study of CD8 T cells in ankylosing spondylitis. The study's findings and limits: For ankylosing spondylitis blood, a TCR beta motif of about eight highly homologous variants appeared characteristic. A CD8+ phenotype characterized the disease-linked clones, which were relatively rare in peripheral blood. Within matched ankylosing spondylitis synovial fluid, disease-linked clones were reportedly significantly enriched.

This clonotype was detected ten times or more. No antigen is known for it. The authors made TCR beta libraries by quantitative 5'-RACE with molecular barcodes. TCRdb reprocessed the 5' RACE reads with MiXCR, giving one entry per CDR3 protein. Of more than 650,000 distinct CDR3 sequences in the sample, about 11% were seen once. Trimming removed 2 bases from V and 0 bases from J; junction bases left unmatched: 19. From germline, CDR1 is LGHNA and CDR2 YNFKEQ. The CDR3 extends over 21 amino acids. The rearrangement joins TRBV4-2 to TRBJ2-1, with 7 bases fitting TRBD2. This sequence originates from a male donor with ankylosing spondylitis. Sequencing used blood, either unsorted or a sorted T cell fraction (not recorded which). In nucleotides, the CDR3 is TGTGCCAGCAGCCAATCTATTTGGGCTAGCGGTTTACTTAGCTCCTACAATGAGCAGTTCTTC. This sequence encodes CASSQSIWASGLLSSYNEQFF.